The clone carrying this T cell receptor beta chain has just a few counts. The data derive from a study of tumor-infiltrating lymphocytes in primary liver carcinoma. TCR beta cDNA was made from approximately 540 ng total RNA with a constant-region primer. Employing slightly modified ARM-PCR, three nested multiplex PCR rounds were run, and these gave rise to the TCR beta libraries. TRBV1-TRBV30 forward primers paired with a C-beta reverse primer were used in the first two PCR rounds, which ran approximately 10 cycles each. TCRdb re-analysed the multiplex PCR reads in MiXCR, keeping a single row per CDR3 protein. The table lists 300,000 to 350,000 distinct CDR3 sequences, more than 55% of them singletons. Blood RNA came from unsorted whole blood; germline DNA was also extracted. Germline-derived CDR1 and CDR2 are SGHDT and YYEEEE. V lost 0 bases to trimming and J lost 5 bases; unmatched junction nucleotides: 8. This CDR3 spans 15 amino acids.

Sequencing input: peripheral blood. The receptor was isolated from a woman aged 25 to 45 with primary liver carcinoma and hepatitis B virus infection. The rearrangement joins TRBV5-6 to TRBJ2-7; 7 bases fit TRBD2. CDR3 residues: CASSLGAGSSHEQYF. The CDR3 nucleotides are TGTGCCAGCAGCTTGGGAGCGGGGAGCAGCCACGAGCAGTACTTC.